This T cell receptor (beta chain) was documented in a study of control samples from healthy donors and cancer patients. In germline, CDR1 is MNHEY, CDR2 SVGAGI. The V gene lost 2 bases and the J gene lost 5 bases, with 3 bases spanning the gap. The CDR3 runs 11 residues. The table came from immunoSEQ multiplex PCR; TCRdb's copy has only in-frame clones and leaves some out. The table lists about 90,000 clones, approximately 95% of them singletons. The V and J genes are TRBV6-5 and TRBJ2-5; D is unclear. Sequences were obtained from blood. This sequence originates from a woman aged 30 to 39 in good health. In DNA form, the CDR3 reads TGTGCCAGCAGTTACGACGAGACCCAGTACTTC. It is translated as CASSYDETQYF.